This is a list of T cell receptor beta chains from one sample in a study of T-cell memory formation after mild COVID-19. One entry per CDR3 protein results from TCRdb running MiXCR on the 5' RACE reads. The data contain 200,000 to 250,000 distinct CDR3 sequences, approximately 10% of them seen just once; the ten biggest clones take up roughly 4%. Sample: PBMCs or a T cell subset sorted from them (not recorded which). The receptors derive from a young man who had mild COVID-19 (a few samples of this study predate the infection). Cell type and time point are not known. CDR3s include the opening cysteine and the closing phenylalanine or tryptophan. A D gene is named only where the DNA matches it firmly. Some rows mark clone size as missing; the rest say once, few, many or name a class of expanded clone.

len	d_gene	v_gene	abundance	j_gene	CDR3aa	CDR3nt
15	NA	TRBV18	few	TRBJ1-2	CASSPTTTVDYGYTF	TGTGCCAGCTCACCTACGACGACAGTGGACTATGGCTACACCTTC
14	NA	TRBV7-2	NA	TRBJ1-6	CASSLAGRGSPLHF	TGTGCCAGCAGCTTAGCAGGGCGGGGTTCACCCCTCCACTTT
15	NA	TRBV20-1	NA	TRBJ1-5	CSARGEPGSNQPQHF	TGCAGTGCTAGAGGAGAACCAGGAAGCAATCAGCCCCAGCATTTT
14	NA	TRBV5-1	NA	TRBJ2-1	CASSLGPGTNEQFF	TGCGCCAGCAGCTTGGGACCAGGTACCAACGAGCAGTTCTTC
12	NA	TRBV12-3/TRBV12-4	few	TRBJ1-5	CASSNQKGPQHF	TGTGCCAGCAGTAACCAAAAGGGGCCCCAGCATTTT
15	NA	TRBV4-2	few	TRBJ1-2	CASSQDGGSNYGYTF	TGTGCCAGCAGCCAAGATGGGGGGTCCAACTATGGCTACACCTTC
13	TRBD2	TRBV6-2/TRBV6-3	few	TRBJ2-3	CASSDGRAGGGKF	TGTGCCAGCAGTGATGGCCGAGCGGGGGGCGGAAAATTT
15	NA	TRBV6-6	many	TRBJ2-3	CASSPSGGFADTQYF	TGTGCCAGCAGTCCCTCTGGGGGTTTCGCAGATACGCAGTATTTT
14	TRBD2	TRBV18	NA	TRBJ2-3	CASSSSGSPDTQYF	TGTGCCAGCTCATCTAGCGGGAGCCCAGATACGCAGTATTTT
13	NA	TRBV2	NA	TRBJ1-2	CASRLSTAGGYTF	TGTGCCAGCAGACTAAGTACCGCTGGGGGCTACACCTTC
15	TRBD2	TRBV7-2	few	TRBJ2-1	CASSPGGGLRDEQFF	TGTGCCAGCAGCCCCGGGGGGGGGTTACGGGATGAGCAGTTCTTC
13	TRBD1	TRBV12-3/TRBV12-4	NA	TRBJ2-5	CASREQGAGTQYF	TGTGCCAGCAGGGAACAGGGGGCGGGGACCCAGTACTTC
15	TRBD1	TRBV12-3/TRBV12-4	many	TRBJ2-1	CASSLGSDRYNEQFF	TGTGCCAGCAGTTTAGGTTCGGACAGGTACAATGAGCAGTTCTTC
14	NA	TRBV29-1	NA	TRBJ1-2	CSVGGSGGDYGYTF	TGCAGCGTTGGGGGATCTGGGGGCGACTATGGCTACACCTTC
16	NA	TRBV5-1	NA	TRBJ1-1	CASSPNLLEGHTEAFF	TGCGCCAGCAGCCCCAATCTCCTTGAGGGGCACACTGAAGCTTTCTTT
13	NA	TRBV7-2	many	TRBJ2-5	CASRRGSQETQYF	TGTGCCAGCAGGAGGGGTTCCCAAGAGACCCAGTACTTC
15	TRBD1	TRBV18	many	TRBJ2-5	CASSPPGTGQETQYF	TGTGCCAGCTCACCGCCCGGGACAGGCCAAGAGACCCAGTACTTC
15	NA	TRBV2	NA	TRBJ2-3	CASTDPQGGADTQYF	TGTGCCAGCACCGACCCACAGGGTGGGGCAGATACGCAGTATTTT
15	TRBD1	TRBV6-5	NA	TRBJ2-2	CASRSGGANTGELFF	TGTGCCAGCAGATCAGGGGGCGCGAACACCGGGGAGCTGTTTTTT
16	TRBD2	TRBV7-8	NA	TRBJ2-3	CASSPRTSLATDTQYF	TGTGCCAGCAGCCCCAGGACTAGCCTTGCCACAGATACGCAGTATTTT
16	TRBD2	TRBV6-5	many	TRBJ2-7	CASSYSMGGGTYEQYF	TGTGCCAGCAGTTACTCGATGGGGGGGGGAACCTACGAGCAGTACTTC
14	NA	TRBV12-3/TRBV12-4	many	TRBJ1-2	CASSLDGTDYGYTF	TGTGCCAGCAGTTTAGACGGGACGGACTATGGCTACACCTTC
14	NA	TRBV7-7	few	TRBJ2-7	CASRVKSCYYEQYF	TGTGCCAGCAGGGTGAAGTCATGCTACTACGAGCAGTACTTC
13	NA	TRBV18	NA	TRBJ2-5	CASSRDLQETQYF	TGTGCCAGCTCACGGGACCTTCAAGAGACCCAGTACTTC
13	TRBD1	TRBV6-1	many	TRBJ2-7	CASRDRSSYEQYF	TGTGCCAGCCGGGACAGGAGTTCCTACGAGCAGTACTTC
12	NA	TRBV5-1	NA	TRBJ1-4	CASMGYNEKLFF	TGCGCCAGCATGGGTTATAATGAAAAACTGTTTTTT
12	NA	TRBV15	NA	TRBJ2-4	CATRGGANIQYF	TGTGCCACCAGGGGCGGGGCAAACATTCAGTACTTC
17	NA	TRBV12-3/TRBV12-4	few	TRBJ1-2	CASSLGGGQGVRYGYTF	TGTGCCAGCAGTTTAGGGGGGGGGCAGGGAGTCCGCTATGGCTACACCTTC